These T cell receptor beta chains were read from a single sample in a study of blood T cell repertoires in COVID-19. Repertoires were generated with immunoSEQ multiplex PCR, while TCRdb's copy carries only in-frame clones and drops some. The table lists roughly 130,000 clones, approximately 84% of them singletons. The sequencing sample was made of peripheral blood. These receptors were collected from a woman in her 30s who had recovered from COVID-19. CDR3s include the opening cysteine and the closing phenylalanine or tryptophan.

TRBJ1-3	TRBV3-1/TRBV3-2	CASSQGSDSGNTIYF
TRBJ1-1	TRBV19	CASRLAGDGWTEAFF
TRBJ2-5	TRBV7-2	CASSTRLAGETQYF
TRBJ2-1	TRBV11-2	CASSLERLAHNNEQFF
TRBJ1-6	TRBV6-5	CASSTGQGGPLHF
TRBJ2-3	TRBV14	CASSQDFSGSTDTQYF
TRBJ1-6	TRBV7-8	CASSLGGILLSSPLHF
TRBJ2-5	TRBV7-9	CASSAIRVLQETQYF
TRBJ1-1	TRBV6-5	CASSYSAARGEAFF
TRBJ2-6	TRBV4-1	CASSLTISGGAFTGANVLTF
TRBJ2-5	TRBV7-9	CASGSGDRIQETQYF
TRBJ1-4	TRBV3-1/TRBV3-2	CASSYGIQKEKLFF